The 20 T cell receptor beta chains presented below share a single source sample, sequenced in a study of T cell responses to AZD1222 COVID-19 vaccine. Repertoires were generated with immunoSEQ multiplex PCR, while TCRdb's copy carries only in-frame clones and drops some. The sample contains about 120,000 clones, approximately 90% of which appear only once. Sequenced here: peripheral blood, sampled 28 days after the second dose of the MenACWY control vaccine. Receptor source: an adult who received the MenACWY meningococcal vaccine as a control.

This chain connects TRBV28 to TRBJ1-1, with 7 bases lining up with TRBD1. V lost 3 bases, J lost 7 bases, and 2 bases stayed unmatched. The CDR3 covers 12 residues. CDR1 MDHEN and CDR2 SYDVKM come from the germline V gene. The CDR3 DNA sequence: TGTGCCAGCAGTTTTCGGACAGGTGAAGCTTTCTTT. It encodes CASSFRTGEAFF. The full variable domain, completed using reference TRBV28 and TRBJ1-1, is DVKVTQSSRYLVKRTGEKVFLECVQDMDHENMFWYRQDPGLGLRLIYFSYDVKMKEKGDIPEGYSVSREKKERFSLILESASTNQTSMYLCASSFRTGEAFFGQGTRLTVV.

V is TRBV2 and J is TRBJ1-6; D not resolved. The V and J ends lost 5 bases and 9 bases respectively, with 14 bases between them. Per the germline V gene, CDR1 is SNHLY and CDR2 is FYNNEI. This CDR3 has 14 residues. CDR3 in amino acids: CASSKRVGVSPLHF. The CDR3 DNA follows: TGTGCCAGCAGTAAGAGAGTTGGGGTTTCACCCCTCCACTTT.

The CDR3 DNA is TGTGCCAGCTCACCACTCCCAGGGGAGATCGATCAGCCCCAGCATTTT. Its protein is CASSPLPGEIDQPQHF. V and J are TRBV18 and TRBJ1-5; D is possibly TRBD1 (6 bases). V dropped 1 base and J dropped 5 bases, with 15 bases sitting between them. Per germline, CDR1 KGHSH and CDR2 LQKENI. The CDR3 loop spans 16 amino acids.

As DNA, the CDR3 is TGTGCCAGCAGCGTAGAAGGGCAGCCCGGGGAGCTGTTTTTT. Its protein is CASSVEGQPGELFF. This chain joins TRBV9 and TRBJ2-2; D uncertain. The V gene's germline CDR1 is SGDLS and CDR2 YYNGEE. The CDR3 runs to 14 residues. Deletions cut 0 bases from V and 6 bases from J, with 9 bases between. The full variable domain, with the rest looked up from reference TRBV9 and TRBJ2-2, is DSGVTQTPKHLITATGQRVTLRCSPRSGDLSVYWYQQSLDQGLQFLIQYYNGEERAKGNILERFSAQQFPDLHSELNLSSLELGDSALYFCASSVEGQPGELFFGEGSRLTVL.

The chain uses TRBV15 and TRBJ2-5; TRBD1 matches 9 bases. Germline V CDR1 and CDR2: LNHNV, YYDKDF (reference sequence). This CDR3 is 15 amino acids long. J lost 2 bases, V lost 4 bases, and 5 bases had no gene match. This CDR3 reads CATSNLDRGQETQYF. DNA for the CDR3: TGTGCCACCAGCAATCTCGACAGGGGGCAAGAGACCCAGTACTTC.

In its sample, this clone is medium-sized (0.01 to 0.1%). V usage is TRBV27 and J usage is TRBJ2-1; the match to TRBD2 covers 7 bases. The CDR3 has 14 amino acids. Germline CDR1 reads MNHEY; CDR2 reads SMNVEV (reference sequence). With 8 bases clipped from V and 3 bases from J, the junction kept 7 bases outside the gene matches. CDR3 in DNA: TGTGCCAGCGCTTTCGCGGGAGACTACAATGAGCAGTTCTTC. It yields the protein CASAFAGDYNEQFF.

The chain recombines TRBV10-3 with TRBJ1-5; D possibly corresponds to TRBD1 (5 bases). Germline CDR1 ENHRY, CDR2 SYGVKD. The germline V and J ends were trimmed by 10 bases and 7 bases, with 20 bases remaining between them. There are 14 residues in the CDR3. CDR3 protein: CATSSQGSGQPQHF. Written as DNA, the CDR3 is TGTGCCACATCTTCCCAGGGAAGTGGGCAGCCCCAGCATTTT.

The genes are TRBV7-3 and TRBJ2-3, with 7 positions matching TRBD1. Germline loops: CDR1 SGHTA, CDR2 FQGTGA. The CDR3 totals 14 residues. The junction had 4 bases not matched to a gene; V was cut back by 5 bases and J by 2 bases. The CDR3 sequence is CASSKGQPTDTQYF. CDR3 in DNA: TGTGCCAGCAGCAAGGGACAGCCCACAGATACGCAGTATTTT.

The chain carries TRBV7-8 and TRBJ2-5; no definite D call. Trimming cost V 1 base and J 2 bases, with 8 bases left between them. There are 14 residues in the CDR3. Germline-derived CDR1 and CDR2 are SGHVS and FQNEAQ. DNA for the CDR3: TGTGCCAGCAGCTTAGTAGGGTTTCAAGAGACCCAGTACTTC. Protein: CASSLVGFQETQYF.

The chain combines TRBV2 with TRBJ1-5, with D uncertain. Germline-derived CDR1 and CDR2 are SNHLY and FYNNEI. V was pared by 6 bases and J by 5 bases, with 11 bases between. There are 13 residues in the CDR3. The CDR3 DNA is TGTGCCAGCAGGACCCCCGGATATCAGCCCCAGCATTTT. This codes for CASRTPGYQPQHF.

V gene TRBV5-1 combines with J gene TRBJ1-6; D is uncertain. The V gene's germline CDR1 is SGHRS and CDR2 YFSETQ. This CDR3 is built from 15 residues. Trimming removed 0 bases at V and 5 bases at J, with 9 bases between. The CDR3 reads CASSLAAADNSPLHF. CDR3 DNA: TGCGCCAGCAGCTTGGCGGCAGCAGATAATTCACCCCTCCACTTT. The variable domain in full, with the rest retrieved from reference TRBV5-1 and TRBJ1-6, is KAGVTQTPRYLIKTRGQQVTLSCSPISGHRSVSWYQQTPGQGLQFLFEYFSETQRNKGNFPGRFSGRQFSNSRSEMNVSTLELGDSALYLCASSLAAADNSPLHFGNGTRLTVT.

V is TRBV28 and J is TRBJ1-3; D uncertain. The CDR3 is made up of 15 amino acids. Per the germline V gene, CDR1 is MDHEN and CDR2 is SYDVKM. V lost 2 bases and J 0 bases, leaving 8 bases between the germline ends. For the CDR3, the DNA is TGTGCCAGCAGTTTAAACAGCGCCTCTGGAAACACCATATATTTT. This encodes CASSLNSASGNTIYF. Complete variable domain (other parts from reference TRBV28 and TRBJ1-3): DVKVTQSSRYLVKRTGEKVFLECVQDMDHENMFWYRQDPGLGLRLIYFSYDVKMKEKGDIPEGYSVSREKKERFSLILESASTNQTSMYLCASSLNSASGNTIYFGEGSWLTVV.

The chain couples TRBV6-5 to TRBJ1-6, with TRBD1 matching 8 bases. This CDR3 spans 15 amino acids. J gave up 6 bases and V 8 bases, and 9 bases lay outside the gene matches. The V gene's germline CDR1 is MNHEY and CDR2 SVGAGI. The CDR3 DNA follows: TGTGCCAGCTCTATTGCGGGACAGGTTAATTCACCCCTCCACTTT. It codes for CASSIAGQVNSPLHF.

The rearrangement uses TRBV5-8 and TRBJ1-2; D is perhaps TRBD1 (5 bases). The germline V gene encodes CDR1 SGHTS and CDR2 YDEGEE. The CDR3 covers 12 residues. V gave up 4 bases and J gave up 3 bases, with 7 bases separating them. In nucleotides, the CDR3 is TGTGCCAGCAGCCGAGGGGACTATGGCTACACCTTC. This sequence encodes CASSRGDYGYTF.

The V gene is TRBV5-1, the J gene TRBJ2-7; unclear D gene. This CDR3 spans 16 amino acids. Germline-derived CDR1 and CDR2 are SGHRS and YFSETQ. Trimming pared 2 bases from V and 2 bases from J, leaving 17 bases between. The CDR3 DNA follows: TGCGCCAGCAGCTTTCACCAGACCGCAACTCCCTACGAGCAGTACTTC. Its protein product is CASSFHQTATPYEQYF.

J is TRBJ2-1 and V is TRBV27; perhaps TRBD2 as D (6 bases). The CDR3 is 13 amino acids. Germline V gives CDR1 MNHEY, CDR2 SMNVEV (reference sequence). V was clipped by 2 bases and J by 12 bases, with 14 bases between them. Written as DNA, the CDR3 is TGTGCCAGCAGTTTAGGGCGGGACCTCGTGCAGTTCTTC. This codes for CASSLGRDLVQFF.

The chain carries TRBV27 and TRBJ2-3; unclear D gene. Per germline, CDR1 MNHEY and CDR2 SMNVEV (reference sequence). The V and J ends lost 3 bases and 0 bases respectively, with 10 bases between them. The CDR3 runs 15 residues. CDR3 DNA sequence: TGTGCCAGCAGTTTCTTGGGGATTAGCACAGATACGCAGTATTTT. Translation gives CASSFLGISTDTQYF.

The chain couples TRBV29-1 to TRBJ1-2; no firm D call. The V end lost 7 bases, the J end lost 8 bases, and 23 bases lay between the germline ends. CDR3 length: 14 residues. In germline, CDR1 is SQVTM, CDR2 ANQGSEA. DNA of the CDR3: TGCAGCGCAGCTGGGCCCGGCGCGCCGGGGGGCTACACCTTC. This codes for CSAAGPGAPGGYTF.

This clone was found a few times. V gene TRBV11-2 combines with J gene TRBJ1-1, with TRBD1 identical over 11 bases. CDR1 is SGHAT, CDR2 FQNNGV, per germline. The CDR3 loop spans 16 amino acids. J gave up 3 bases and V 4 bases, and 7 bases lay outside the gene matches. This CDR3 is CASSSSDRGRDTEAFF. Written as DNA, the CDR3 is TGTGCCAGCAGCTCCTCGGACAGGGGGCGCGACACTGAAGCTTTCTTT.

The chain couples TRBV6-5 to TRBJ2-1, with D tentatively TRBD2 (7 bases). CDR1 and CDR2 (germline): MNHEY, SVGAGI. The CDR3 totals 15 residues. The ends were cut back, 6 bases at V and 8 bases at J, with 20 bases in the middle. The CDR3 spells CASRRGGRGIDEQFF. CDR3 sequence (DNA): TGTGCCAGCAGGAGGGGAGGGAGGGGGATCGATGAGCAGTTCTTC.